These T cell receptor beta chains were read from a single sample in a study of T-cell memory formation after mild COVID-19. TCRdb itself ran the 5' RACE reads through MiXCR, one entry per CDR3 protein. The sample consists of approximately 440,000 distinct CDR3 sequences, 20% of them appearing once. The sequencing sample was made of PBMCs or a T cell subset sorted from them (not recorded which). The source is an adult woman who had mild COVID-19 (a few samples of this study predate the infection). Cell type and time point are not known. Both conserved end residues are part of each CDR3. Each record gives: D gene, clone size, V gene, J gene, CDR3 protein, CDR3 DNA. A D gene is named only where the DNA matches it firmly. The listing skips clone size in some rows; elsewhere it reads once, few, many or a size class.

D gene: NA; clone size: NA; V gene: TRBV6-5; J gene: TRBJ2-1; CDR3 protein: CASTSGTQFYNEQFF; CDR3 DNA: TGTGCCAGCACCTCCGGGACACAATTCTACAATGAGCAGTTCTTC
D gene: NA; clone size: few; V gene: TRBV5-1; J gene: TRBJ2-1; CDR3 protein: CASSFRDGAYNEQFF; CDR3 DNA: TGCGCCAGCAGCTTCCGGGACGGGGCCTACAATGAGCAGTTCTTC
D gene: TRBD2; clone size: NA; V gene: TRBV7-6; J gene: TRBJ2-5; CDR3 protein: CASSARLAGEVRETQYF; CDR3 DNA: TGTGCCAGCAGCGCGAGACTAGCGGGAGAGGTGCGAGAGACCCAGTACTTC
D gene: NA; clone size: NA; V gene: TRBV7-9; J gene: TRBJ1-4; CDR3 protein: CASSKSRKDEKLFF; CDR3 DNA: TGTGCCAGCAGCAAAAGCCGCAAGGATGAAAAACTGTTTTTT
D gene: TRBD2; clone size: NA; V gene: TRBV7-9; J gene: TRBJ2-1; CDR3 protein: CASSLGRRGSNEQFF; CDR3 DNA: TGTGCCAGCAGCTTAGGAAGGCGGGGGTCCAATGAGCAGTTCTTC
D gene: TRBD1; clone size: NA; V gene: TRBV20-1; J gene: TRBJ1-5; CDR3 protein: CSARVGSGGSQPQHF; CDR3 DNA: TGCAGTGCTAGAGTTGGGTCAGGGGGAAGTCAGCCCCAGCATTTT
D gene: NA; clone size: many; V gene: TRBV4-3; J gene: TRBJ2-3; CDR3 protein: CASSQGVGSTDTQYF; CDR3 DNA: TGCGCCAGCAGCCAAGGGGTGGGGAGCACAGATACGCAGTATTTT
D gene: NA; clone size: few; V gene: TRBV20-1; J gene: TRBJ2-3; CDR3 protein: CSARLDTQYF; CDR3 DNA: TGCAGTGCTAGGTTAGATACGCAGTATTTT
D gene: NA; clone size: many; V gene: TRBV7-7; J gene: TRBJ1-1; CDR3 protein: CASSHSLNTEAFF; CDR3 DNA: TGTGCTAGCAGCCATTCCTTGAACACTGAAGCTTTCTTT
D gene: NA; clone size: NA; V gene: TRBV19; J gene: TRBJ1-1; CDR3 protein: CASSWVLGGDTEAFF; CDR3 DNA: TGTGCCAGTAGCTGGGTACTCGGAGGTGACACTGAAGCTTTCTTT
D gene: TRBD1; clone size: few; V gene: TRBV12-3/TRBV12-4; J gene: TRBJ2-7; CDR3 protein: CASSHRTGFANEQYF; CDR3 DNA: TGTGCCAGCAGCCACCGGACAGGTTTTGCGAACGAGCAGTACTTC
D gene: NA; clone size: few; V gene: TRBV12-3/TRBV12-4; J gene: TRBJ1-4; CDR3 protein: CASSSPDMREKLFF; CDR3 DNA: TGTGCCAGCAGTTCACCCGACATGAGGGAAAAACTGTTTTTT
D gene: TRBD2; clone size: NA; V gene: TRBV4-1; J gene: TRBJ2-1; CDR3 protein: CASSHIGRARGRNEQFF; CDR3 DNA: TGCGCCAGCAGCCACATCGGGAGGGCCAGAGGTCGGAATGAGCAGTTCTTC
D gene: TRBD1; clone size: NA; V gene: TRBV9; J gene: TRBJ1-1; CDR3 protein: CASSHRQGADTEAFF; CDR3 DNA: TGTGCCAGCAGCCACAGACAGGGGGCCGACACTGAAGCTTTCTTT
D gene: TRBD1; clone size: few; V gene: TRBV6-5; J gene: TRBJ2-5; CDR3 protein: CASLPVHTGGGTQYF; CDR3 DNA: TGTGCCAGCCTACCGGTTCATACAGGGGGAGGAACCCAGTACTTC
D gene: TRBD1; clone size: many; V gene: TRBV6-5; J gene: TRBJ1-1; CDR3 protein: CASQRTGSGTEAFF; CDR3 DNA: TGTGCCAGTCAGAGGACAGGGAGTGGCACTGAAGCTTTCTTT
D gene: TRBD1; clone size: NA; V gene: TRBV4-2; J gene: TRBJ2-6; CDR3 protein: CASSQPSGTGGAAGANVLTF; CDR3 DNA: TGTGCCAGCAGCCAACCGAGCGGGACAGGGGGCGCCGCTGGGGCCAACGTCCTGACTTTC
D gene: NA; clone size: NA; V gene: TRBV5-1; J gene: TRBJ2-1; CDR3 protein: CATSTDSSYNEQFF; CDR3 DNA: TGCGCCACCTCAACGGATAGCTCCTACAATGAGCAGTTCTTC
D gene: NA; clone size: NA; V gene: TRBV18; J gene: TRBJ2-5; CDR3 protein: CASSPQGMQTQYF; CDR3 DNA: TGTGCCAGCTCACCACAGGGGATGCAGACCCAGTACTTC
D gene: NA; clone size: NA; V gene: TRBV14; J gene: TRBJ2-2; CDR3 protein: CASSPIWTGELFF; CDR3 DNA: TGTGCCAGCAGCCCCATCTGGACCGGGGAGCTGTTTTTT
D gene: NA; clone size: NA; V gene: TRBV15; J gene: TRBJ1-1; CDR3 protein: CATSRDAPTDEAFF; CDR3 DNA: TGTGCCACCAGCAGAGACGCCCCGACAGACGAAGCTTTCTTT
D gene: NA; clone size: NA; V gene: TRBV11-3; J gene: TRBJ2-1; CDR3 protein: CASSSNRDNEQFF; CDR3 DNA: TGTGCCAGCAGCTCTAACAGGGATAATGAGCAGTTCTTC
D gene: NA; clone size: few; V gene: TRBV2; J gene: TRBJ1-2; CDR3 protein: CASSRQFRHGYTF; CDR3 DNA: TGTGCCAGCAGTAGACAGTTTAGGCATGGCTACACCTTC
D gene: TRBD2; clone size: few; V gene: TRBV4-2; J gene: TRBJ2-3; CDR3 protein: CASSQESRTGGTTDTQYF; CDR3 DNA: TGTGCCAGCAGCCAAGAATCGAGAACGGGGGGTACCACAGATACGCAGTATTTT
D gene: TRBD1; clone size: few; V gene: TRBV5-1; J gene: TRBJ2-1; CDR3 protein: CASSQGDRERTLDNEQFF; CDR3 DNA: TGCGCCAGCAGCCAGGGGGACAGGGAGAGGACATTAGACAATGAGCAGTTCTTC
D gene: NA; clone size: NA; V gene: TRBV27; J gene: TRBJ1-4; CDR3 protein: CASSLSGQGGYEKLFF; CDR3 DNA: TGTGCCAGCAGTTTATCGGGCCAGGGCGGGTATGAAAAACTGTTTTTT
D gene: NA; clone size: NA; V gene: TRBV23-1; J gene: TRBJ2-2; CDR3 protein: CASSRPGELFF; CDR3 DNA: TGCGCCAGCAGTCGCCCCGGGGAGCTGTTTTTT
D gene: TRBD1; clone size: few; V gene: TRBV12-3/TRBV12-4; J gene: TRBJ2-2; CDR3 protein: CASRQGASTGELFF; CDR3 DNA: TGTGCCAGCAGACAGGGGGCGAGTACCGGGGAGCTGTTTTTT
D gene: NA; clone size: NA; V gene: TRBV29-1; J gene: TRBJ2-2; CDR3 protein: CSVARRTGELFF; CDR3 DNA: TGCAGCGTTGCGCGACGCACCGGGGAGCTGTTTTTT